This T cell receptor (beta chain) was captured in a study of vaccination and CD4 T cells after COVID-19 (dated by TCRdb to between 2021 and 2023). As for the study more broadly: Every convalescent patient had a positive nasal swab PCR test for SARS-CoV-2, with mild disease in roughly nine patients and severe disease in one. The convalescent cohort comprised six males and four females, including two Hispanic individuals, seven Caucasians, two Asians and one multiracial person. Participants received two doses of either the Pfizer-BioNTech BNT162b2 vaccine (n=8) or the Moderna mRNA-1273 vaccine (n=2). Post-COVID blood samples were collected from convalescent patients a median of around 96 days after diagnosis, with a range of about 35 to 161 days. Post-vaccine blood samples were collected a median of approximately eleven weeks after the second vaccine dose, ranging from about 13 to 250 days. Culture stimuli were overlapping spike peptide pools from SARS-CoV-2 and from the common cold coronaviruses HCoV-NL63, HCoV-OC43 and HCoV-229E. In control cultures, a CEFX viral epitope pool was used as positive control, an HIV-1 Nef peptide pool was used as negative control, or no peptide was added. The spike-specific CD4+ TCR repertoire was compared before and after mRNA vaccination in nine to ten COVID-19 convalescent patients and a handful of infection-naive healthy vaccine recipients. The paper as a whole reports these results and caveats: Of the vaccine-specific clones in convalescent patients, 304 of 307, or nearly all, reacted only to SARS-CoV-2 spike and did not cross-react with common cold coronaviruses. An increase in the median number of SARS-CoV-2-reactive clonotypes from 21 after infection to 35 to 40 after vaccination was observed, but the change was not found to be significant. Relatively few convalescent patients were included in the study, and early timepoints after natural infection were not analyzed. In convalescent patients, a median around 83% of post-vaccine SARS-CoV-2-reactive clones were detected only after vaccination, and vaccine-specific priming was suggested by this finding.

Library creation used PCR. At the Johns Hopkins FTIC core, DNA from the cultured CD4+ T cells underwent TCR sequencing with the Oncomine TCR Beta short-read assay. The QIAamp micro DNA kit was used to extract genomic DNA from the cultured CD4+ T cells. The Oncomine TCR Beta libraries from cultured CD4+ T cells were pooled using unique dual indexes and then sequenced on an Illumina iSeq 100. On the authors' methods: Non-productive sequences were filtered out, and CDR3s that did not start with C, did not end with F or W, or were shorter than 7 amino acids were discarded. Antigen-specific clonotypes were identified using the MANAFEST web application through comparison of peptide-stimulated wells with reference and other culture wells. For a clone to be called positive, the clone needed an FDR below 0.05, an odds ratio above 5, and a productive frequency above 0.1% in at least two of three replicate wells. Clonotypes that were significantly expanded in both SARS-CoV-2 spike wells and at least one common cold coronavirus spike condition were defined as cross-reactive. Levenshtein distances (stringdist) and unrooted phylogenetic trees (ape) in R version 3.6.1 were used to assess CDR3 homology. The public reads were run again by TCRdb, first through fastp at Q25 and then through MiXCR, and only productive beta chains were kept. CDR3 protein duplicates are merged, each entry listing the most common genes and DNA. The V and J calls were not made by the authors but by TCRdb's processing. The sample table lists approximately 20,000 distinct CDR3 sequences, about 60% of them with a count of one. Jointly, the top ten make up roughly 7.3% of the sample.

The CDR3, from cysteine to phenylalanine, totals 14 residues. Solely the CDR3 DNA is kept, with 42 bases framed from the first base. Germline trimming: 6 bases from V, 9 bases from J; junction bases outside gene matches: 7. The germline V gene gives CDR1 as SNHLY and CDR2 as FYNNEI. The meaning of the sample's treatment or condition label: roughly nine-day PBMC culture with coronavirus spike peptide pools or control peptides (ViraFEST assay). The ViraFEST assay was used in the study, in which antigen-specific T cells were expanded with peptide pools and expanded clonotypes were subsequently identified by TCR sequencing. Positive SARS-CoV-2 PCR tests in the convalescent patients dated from March to December 2020, before Alpha, Beta and Delta variants emerged in the United States. Approximately 2.1 million PBMCs per well were cultured in IMDM with roughly 4.8% human AB serum and 8 to 10 IU/ml IL-2, plus 10 ug/ml peptide pools. Half of the culture medium was replaced with fresh IL-2-containing medium on days 3 and 7. Once the cells had been in culture for approximately 10 days, the EasySep CD4+ T cell isolation kit was used to isolate CD4+ T cells by negative selection. Ficoll-Paque Plus gradient centrifugation was used to isolate PBMCs from whole blood, and the isolated PBMCs were then either used fresh or cryopreserved at -140C. Triplicate wells were generally used for each culture condition.

This clonotype came up a few times. No cognate antigen has been identified for it. No much larger clone exists at a distance of one base, and base qualities are not known. Sequenced: CD4+ T cells from blood, cultured in vitro. The sequence derives from a human donor who had recovered from COVID-19. This sequence uses TRBV2 and TRBJ2-5; the central 13 bases match TRBD2. For the CDR3, the sequence is CASRSGLAGSSQYF. The DNA sequence is given as TGTGCCAGCAGATCGGGACTAGCGGGATCGTCCCAGTACTTC.